The entry below describes one T cell receptor beta chain. This clone was counted once. Its antigen is currently not known. It has no much larger one-base neighbor in the sample; base qualities were not kept. Reading the germline V gene gives CDR1 SGDLS and CDR2 YYNGEE. The CDR3 measures 16 amino acids from cysteine to phenylalanine. CDR3 DNA only is kept here, 48 bases in frame from base 1. Trimming removed 2 bases from V and 0 bases from J; the gene matches leave 4 bases unexplained. This entry comes from a study of shared clonotypes between healthy human individuals (dated by TCRdb to the early 2020s). Turning to the overall study: A couple of women and three men aged 18 to 49 years were included in the cohort. To estimate repertoire size and how much clonotype sharing occurs between individuals, the study deeply sequenced the blood TCR repertoires of several healthy adults. To increase sequencing depth and limit assay-specific biases, different laboratories used diverse techniques to prepare libraries and sequence TCR repertoires. Per donor, leukapheresis produced somewhere between about 0.85 and 10 billion PBMCs. Overall study results and their limits: Sampling was restricted to blood, and TCR repertoires in tissue are likely to differ from TCR repertoires in blood. Pairwise subsampling indicated that sequencing depth was expected to affect the degree of clonotype sharing among donors. The small number of donors limited the genetic and exposure-history diversity represented.

Using the deep immunoSEQ assay, multiplex PCR amplified TCR CDR3 regions from genomic DNA. Extracted genomic DNA from each cell subset was distributed evenly across all wells of several immunoSEQ 96-well plates, and each plate was treated as a replicate. Each replicate PCR for unsorted PBMC received roughly 300 ng genomic DNA, equal to approximately 30,000 T cell genomes. Ten immunoSEQ deep assay plates were used to sequence the unsorted PBMC genomic DNA. Purified libraries were quantified with a Qubit 3.0 fluorometer, sized on a Bioanalyzer 2100, and re-quantified with the KAPA Library Quantification kit. Each immunoSEQ 96-well plate was sequenced on its own single-read 150-cycle Illumina NextSeq 550 flow cell. From the authors' description of their analysis: The immunoSEQ output contained only junctional sequences without quality scores, so filtering could not match that applied to full-length reads. To assign V/J genes and CDR3, sequences were annotated using PyIR, a Python wrapper for IgBLAST v1.9, with IMGT germline references. Reads with weak V/J assignments (E-value above 1e-6), missing CDR3, stop codons, out-of-frame junctions, or ambiguous translated residues were removed. V3J clonotypes were defined as sequences sharing an identical inferred V gene, J gene, and CDR3 amino acid sequence. The percentage overlap between two repertoires was calculated by dividing the number of shared unique clonotypes by the size of the smaller repertoire. Repertoire richness was assessed with RTK rarefaction, the Chao1 estimator, and Recon v2.1 estimates of unobserved clonotypes. TCRdb carries this immuneACCESS record with in-frame sequences only. Its versions omit some clonotypes, under half of them owing to an unresolved V gene in the studies checked, with the rest unexplained. From that table come the V and J calls and clone size; the DNA was used to work out D and trimming. The sample table records about 490,000 clones; over 65% of these occur just once. 10% to 15% of the sample comes from the top ten.

The donors were healthy, HIV-negative adults with no recently reported acute infections or vaccinations. Every donor was a Caucasian adult living in Nashville, Tennessee, USA. For unsorted samples, 70 million to 95 million PBMCs were counted, and genomic DNA was extracted using the QIAamp DNA Blood Mini kit. Blood was collected by leukapheresis, and PBMCs were isolated by Ficoll-Histopaque density gradient centrifugation and then cryopreserved in liquid nitrogen vapor phase. This receptor was obtained from a woman in her thirties or forties in good health. Some clones in this sample may be carry-over from other donors' samples. The chain is assembled from TRBV9 and TRBJ2-2; TRBD2 lines up with 7 middle nucleotides. Sequencing used PBMCs. The nucleotide sequence is given as TGTGCCAGCAGCGTTGCTAGCGGTGCGAACACCGGGGAGCTGTTTTTT. The translation is CASSVASGANTGELFF.